Shown below are 12 T cell receptor beta chains from a single sample sequenced in a study of technical replicates of blood from a few donors. The assay was immunoSEQ multiplex PCR, and TCRdb's table has in-frame clones only and misses some. Counted here are roughly 13,000 clones, just under 95% occurring once; the ten biggest clones make up 6% to 9.5%. The material sequenced was PBMCs. The receptor set was obtained from a human donor in good health.

This sequence joins TRBV29-1 and TRBJ2-6; tentative D call: TRBD1 (6 bases). Trimming shortened V by 4 bases and J by 0 bases, and 13 bases separated the two germline ends. Germline CDR1 and CDR2: SQVTM and ANQGSEA. This CDR3 is built from 16 residues. The CDR3 region has the DNA TGCAGCGTTGTTGGGGACATCGACTCTGGGGCCAACGTCCTGACTTTC. This gives the protein CSVVGDIDSGANVLTF. The variable domain in full, completed from reference TRBV29-1 and TRBJ2-6, reads SAVISQKPSRDICQRGTSLTIQCQVDSQVTMMFWYRQQPGQSLTLIATANQGSEATYESGFVIDKFPISRPNLTFSTLTVSNMSPEDSSIYLCSVVGDIDSGANVLTFGAGSRLTVL.

The chain employs TRBV19 and TRBJ1-2, with 8 bases identical to TRBD1. Germline values: CDR1 LNHDA, CDR2 SQIVND (reference sequence). Trimming at V came to 4 bases and at J to 8 bases, leaving 9 bases not matched to a gene. The CDR3 consists of 14 residues. CDR3 amino acids: CASSRGDRGKGYTF. CDR3 nucleotide sequence: TGTGCCAGTAGTAGGGGAGACAGGGGTAAAGGCTACACCTTC.

J is TRBJ1-1 and V is TRBV19, with D possibly TRBD1 on 6 matching bases. V was pared by 3 bases and J by 1 base, with 12 bases between. Germline assignment: CDR1 LNHDA and CDR2 SQIVND (reference sequence). This CDR3 spans 15 amino acids. CDR3 coding DNA: TGTGCCAGTAGTATCAACAGGGCGGCGAACACTGAAGCTTTCTTT. As protein: CASSINRAANTEAFF.

The rearrangement links TRBV19 to TRBJ2-7, with TRBD2 matching 12 bases. After removal of 3 bases from V and 2 bases from J, the junction contained 11 bases not matched to a gene. CDR3 length: 18 amino acids. CDR1 is LNHDA and CDR2 is SQIVND in the germline V gene (reference sequence). As DNA, the CDR3 is TGTGCCAGTAGTATCTTCGCGGGACTAGCGGGTATTGCCTACGAGCAGTACTTC. As protein: CASSIFAGLAGIAYEQYF. Full variable domain (missing parts from reference TRBV19 and TRBJ2-7): DGGITQSPKYLFRKEGQNVTLSCEQNLNHDAMYWYRQDPGQGLRLIYYSQIVNDFQKGDIAEGYSVSREKKESFPLTVTSAQKNPTAFYLCASSIFAGLAGIAYEQYFGPGTRLTVT.

The chain uses TRBV5-6 and TRBJ1-1; 8 bases agree with TRBD1. Germline V lookup: CDR1 SGHDT, CDR2 YYEEEE. With 4 bases clipped from V and 0 bases from J, the junction kept 8 bases outside the gene matches. The CDR3 extends over 16 amino acids. The CDR3 DNA sequence: TGTGCCAGCAGCGAACCGGGACAGGACATGAACACTGAAGCTTTCTTT. This encodes CASSEPGQDMNTEAFF. Looking up the rest from reference TRBV5-6 and TRBJ1-1 gives the full variable domain: DAGVTQSPTHLIKTRGQQVTLRCSPKSGHDTVSWYQQALGQGPQFIFQYYEEEERQRGNFPDRFSGHQFPNYSSELNVNALLLGDSALYLCASSEPGQDMNTEAFFGQGTRLTVV.

The chain links TRBV14 to TRBJ2-3, with TRBD1 matching over 7 bases. Per the germline V gene, CDR1 is SGHDN and CDR2 is FVKESK. With 4 bases clipped from V and 8 bases from J, the junction kept 6 bases outside the gene matches. This CDR3 has 13 amino acids. The CDR3 sequence: CASSLPGQTTQYF. CDR3 bases: TGTGCCAGCAGCCTACCGGGACAGACTACGCAGTATTTT.

This clone was counted once. The chain has TRBV10-3 and TRBJ2-7, with 7 bases matching TRBD1. This CDR3 contains 14 residues. The ends lost 5 bases at V and 6 bases at J; junction bases unmatched: 10. Germline lookup yields CDR1 ENHRY and CDR2 SYGVKD. This CDR3 reads CAISHDRDLSEQYF. The CDR3 DNA reads as TGTGCCATCAGTCATGACAGGGACCTTAGCGAGCAGTACTTC.

The J gene is TRBJ2-3, the V gene TRBV7-7; D is possibly TRBD2 (5 bases). This CDR3 is 15 amino acids long. Looked up from germline, CDR1 is SSHAT and CDR2 is FNYEAQ (reference sequence). Trimming pared 1 base from V and 4 bases from J, leaving 12 bases between. The CDR3 DNA is TGTGCCAGCAGCTTAGGACCTAGCCAGCCAGATACGCAGTATTTT. Translation gives CASSLGPSQPDTQYF.

The chain uses TRBV5-1 and TRBJ2-2; no clear D gene. The CDR3 spans 15 residues. V gave up 0 bases and J gave up 0 bases, with 6 bases separating them. CDR1 and CDR2 (germline): SGHRS, YFSETQ. In DNA form, the CDR3 reads TGCGCCAGCAGCTTGGGGGCGACGAACACCGGGGAGCTGTTTTTT. Its translation is CASSLGATNTGELFF.

The chain recombines TRBV5-1 with TRBJ1-2; D perhaps matches TRBD1 (5 bases). The V and J ends lost 4 bases and 3 bases respectively, with 13 bases between them. Germline V lookup: CDR1 SGHRS, CDR2 YFSETQ. The CDR3 has 14 residues. The CDR3 region is CASSTGGLDYGYTF. The CDR3 DNA follows: TGCGCCAGCAGCACCGGGGGGTTGGACTATGGCTACACCTTC.

V usage is TRBV5-1 and J usage is TRBJ2-7, with D perhaps TRBD1 (6 bases). Trimming cost V 4 bases and J 7 bases, with 12 bases left between them. The CDR3 spans 12 residues. Germline loops: CDR1 SGHRS, CDR2 YFSETQ. CDR3 amino acids: CASSPGVSEQYF. The CDR3 DNA follows: TGCGCCAGCAGCCCAGGGGTTTCGGAGCAGTACTTC.

The chain combines TRBV4-2 with TRBJ2-6; 12 bases are shared with TRBD1. V lost 1 base and J lost 1; bases outside the gene matches: 2. This CDR3 has 18 residues. Germline lookup yields CDR1 LGHNA and CDR2 YNFKEQ. In DNA, the CDR3 is TGTGCCAGCAGCCAAGCGGGACAGGGGGCATCTGGGGCCAACGTCCTGACTTTC. Its protein product is CASSQAGQGASGANVLTF.